The present T cell receptor (beta chain) was sequenced within a study of cytomegalovirus exposure and HLA in healthy donors. Study-wide findings and caveats: In a later analysis, TCR beta V- and J-gene trimming was associated with a missense DCLRE1C variant. In an earlier analysis, about 87% or about 30%: the productive usage of most TCR beta V segments.

About this clone itself: Its target is unknown.

With 60 Vbeta and 13 Jbeta primers, the PCR was carried out. Profiling relied on immunoSEQ multiplex PCR, and the TCRdb table lists in-frame clones only, not all of them. This table has 150,000 to 200,000 clones, more than 65% appearing once. CDR1 MRHNA and CDR2 SNTAGT come from the germline V gene. This CDR3 is built from 15 residues. Unmatched junction bases numbered 13, after V lost 10 bases and J lost 4 bases. The source of this sequence is a man between 18 and 35 years old in good health and CMV-seropositive. The chain links TRBV6-4 to TRBJ2-1; 7 positions match TRBD2. The sample was PBMCs. CDR3 region: CATKTHRREYNEQFF. The CDR3 bases are TGTGCCACAAAAACCCACCGGCGGGAGTACAATGAGCAGTTCTTC.